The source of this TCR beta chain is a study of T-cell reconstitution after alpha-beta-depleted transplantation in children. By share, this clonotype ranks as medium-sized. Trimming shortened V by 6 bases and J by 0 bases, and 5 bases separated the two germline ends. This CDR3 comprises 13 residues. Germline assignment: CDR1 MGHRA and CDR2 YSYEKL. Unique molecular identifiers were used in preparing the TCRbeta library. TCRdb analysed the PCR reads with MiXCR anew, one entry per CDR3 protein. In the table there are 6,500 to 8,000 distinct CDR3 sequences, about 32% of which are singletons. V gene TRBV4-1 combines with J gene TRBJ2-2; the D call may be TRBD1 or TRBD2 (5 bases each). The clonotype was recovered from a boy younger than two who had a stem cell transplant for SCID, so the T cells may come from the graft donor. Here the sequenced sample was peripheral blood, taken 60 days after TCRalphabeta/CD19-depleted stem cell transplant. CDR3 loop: CASRGANTGELFF. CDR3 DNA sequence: TGCGCCAGCAGGGGGGCGAACACCGGGGAGCTGTTTTTT.